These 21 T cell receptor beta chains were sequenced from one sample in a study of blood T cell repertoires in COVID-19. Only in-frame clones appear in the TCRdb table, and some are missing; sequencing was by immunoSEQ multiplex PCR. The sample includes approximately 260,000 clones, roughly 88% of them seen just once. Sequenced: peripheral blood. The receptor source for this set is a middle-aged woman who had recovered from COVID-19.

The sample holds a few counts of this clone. For the CDR3, the DNA is TGTGCCACCAGTGATTTTGGCGGGAGGGGATACAATGAGCAGTTCTTC. It codes for CATSDFGGRGYNEQFF. The chain is built from TRBV24-1 and TRBJ2-1, with TRBD2 matching 9 bases. This CDR3 contains 16 residues. CDR1 is KGHDR and CDR2 is SFDVKD in the germline V gene. With V trimmed by 1 base and J by 4 bases, 4 bases remained unmatched.

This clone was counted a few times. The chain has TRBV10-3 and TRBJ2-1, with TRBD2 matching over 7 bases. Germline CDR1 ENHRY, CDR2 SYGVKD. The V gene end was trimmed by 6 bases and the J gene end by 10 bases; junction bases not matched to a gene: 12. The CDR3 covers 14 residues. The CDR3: CAISDPGLGGEQFF. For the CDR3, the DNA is TGTGCCATCAGCGACCCCGGACTAGGAGGGGAGCAGTTCTTC.

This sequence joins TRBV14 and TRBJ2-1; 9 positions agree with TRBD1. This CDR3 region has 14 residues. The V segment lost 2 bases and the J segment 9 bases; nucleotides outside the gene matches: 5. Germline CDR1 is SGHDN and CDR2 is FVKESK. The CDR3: CASSQYRGLGEQFF. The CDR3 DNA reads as TGTGCCAGCAGCCAATACAGGGGGCTCGGTGAGCAGTTCTTC.

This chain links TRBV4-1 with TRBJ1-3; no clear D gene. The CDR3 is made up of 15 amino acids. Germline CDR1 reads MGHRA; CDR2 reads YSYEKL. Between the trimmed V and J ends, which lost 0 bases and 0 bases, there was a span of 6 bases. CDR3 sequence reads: CASSQDAVSGNTIYF. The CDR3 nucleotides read TGCGCCAGCAGCCAAGATGCAGTCTCTGGAAACACCATATATTTT.

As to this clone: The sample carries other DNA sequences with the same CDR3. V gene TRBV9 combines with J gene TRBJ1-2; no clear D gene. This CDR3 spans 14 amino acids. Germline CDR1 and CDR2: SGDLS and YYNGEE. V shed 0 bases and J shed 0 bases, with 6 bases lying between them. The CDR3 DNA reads TGTGCCAGCAGCGTAGTTCCCGCTAACTATGGCTACACCTTC. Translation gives CASSVVPANYGYTF.

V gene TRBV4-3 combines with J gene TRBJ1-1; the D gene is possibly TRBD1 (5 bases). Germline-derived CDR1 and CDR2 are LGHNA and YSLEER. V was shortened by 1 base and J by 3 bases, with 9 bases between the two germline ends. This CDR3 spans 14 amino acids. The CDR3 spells CASSQASGYTEAFF. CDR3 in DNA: TGCGCCAGCAGCCAAGCCTCAGGGTACACTGAAGCTTTCTTT.

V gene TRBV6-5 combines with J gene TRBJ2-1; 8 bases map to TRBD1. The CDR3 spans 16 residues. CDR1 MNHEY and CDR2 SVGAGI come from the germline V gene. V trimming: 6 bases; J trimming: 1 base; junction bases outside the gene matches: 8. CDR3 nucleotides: TGTGCCAGCAGCTACACGCGGACAGGGTCCTACAATGAGCAGTTCTTC. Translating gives CASSYTRTGSYNEQFF.

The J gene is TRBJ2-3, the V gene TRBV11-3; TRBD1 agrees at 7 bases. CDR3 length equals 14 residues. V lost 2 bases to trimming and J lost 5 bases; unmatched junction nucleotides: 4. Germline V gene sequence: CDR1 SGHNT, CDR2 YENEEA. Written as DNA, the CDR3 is TGTGCCAGCAGCTTATACAGGGGTGGAGATACGCAGTATTTT. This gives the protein CASSLYRGGDTQYF.

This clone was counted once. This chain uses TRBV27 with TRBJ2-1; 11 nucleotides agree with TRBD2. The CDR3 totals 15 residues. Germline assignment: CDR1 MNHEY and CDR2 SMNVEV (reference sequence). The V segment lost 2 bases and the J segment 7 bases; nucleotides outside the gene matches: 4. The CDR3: CASSLVAGGTNEQFF. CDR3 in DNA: TGTGCCAGCAGTTTAGTAGCGGGGGGGACGAATGAGCAGTTCTTC.

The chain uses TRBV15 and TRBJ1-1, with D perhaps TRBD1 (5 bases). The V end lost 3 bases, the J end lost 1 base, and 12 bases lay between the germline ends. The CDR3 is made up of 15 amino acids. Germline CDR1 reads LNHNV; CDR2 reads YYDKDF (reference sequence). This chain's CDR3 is CATSRMGGENTEAFF. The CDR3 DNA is TGTGCCACCAGCAGGATGGGGGGGGAGAACACTGAAGCTTTCTTT.

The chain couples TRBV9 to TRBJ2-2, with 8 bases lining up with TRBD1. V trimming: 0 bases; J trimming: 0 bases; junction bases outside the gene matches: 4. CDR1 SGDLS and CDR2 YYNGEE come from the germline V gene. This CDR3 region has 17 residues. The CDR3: CASSVVPGGANTGELFF. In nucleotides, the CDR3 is TGTGCCAGCAGCGTAGTCCCAGGGGGCGCGAACACCGGGGAGCTGTTTTTT. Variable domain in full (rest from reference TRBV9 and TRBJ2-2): DSGVTQTPKHLITATGQRVTLRCSPRSGDLSVYWYQQSLDQGLQFLIQYYNGEERAKGNILERFSAQQFPDLHSELNLSSLELGDSALYFCASSVVPGGANTGELFFGEGSRLTVL.

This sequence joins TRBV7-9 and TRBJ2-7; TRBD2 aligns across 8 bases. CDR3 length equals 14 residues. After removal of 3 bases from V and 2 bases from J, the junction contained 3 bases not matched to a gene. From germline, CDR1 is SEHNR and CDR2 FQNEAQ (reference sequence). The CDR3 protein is CASSFGLAPYEQYF. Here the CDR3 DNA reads TGTGCCAGCAGCTTCGGACTAGCCCCCTACGAGCAGTACTTC.

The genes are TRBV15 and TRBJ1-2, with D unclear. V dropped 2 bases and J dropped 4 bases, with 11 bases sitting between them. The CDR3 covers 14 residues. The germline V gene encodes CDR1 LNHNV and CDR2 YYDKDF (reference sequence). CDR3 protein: CATSRKGGSYGYTF. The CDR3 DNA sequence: TGTGCCACCAGCAGAAAGGGCGGGAGCTATGGCTACACCTTC.

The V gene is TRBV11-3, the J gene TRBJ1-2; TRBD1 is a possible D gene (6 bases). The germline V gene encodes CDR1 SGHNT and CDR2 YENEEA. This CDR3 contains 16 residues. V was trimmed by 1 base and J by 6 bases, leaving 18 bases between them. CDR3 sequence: CASSLGTAGGVDGYTF. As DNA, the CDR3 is TGTGCCAGCAGCTTAGGGACGGCTGGGGGCGTCGATGGCTACACCTTC.

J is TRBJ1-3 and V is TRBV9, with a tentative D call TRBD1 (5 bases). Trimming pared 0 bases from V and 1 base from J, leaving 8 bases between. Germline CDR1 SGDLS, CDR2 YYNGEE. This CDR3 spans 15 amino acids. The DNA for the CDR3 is TGTGCCAGCAGCGTAGAACCAGGGTCTGGAAACACCATATATTTT. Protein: CASSVEPGSGNTIYF.

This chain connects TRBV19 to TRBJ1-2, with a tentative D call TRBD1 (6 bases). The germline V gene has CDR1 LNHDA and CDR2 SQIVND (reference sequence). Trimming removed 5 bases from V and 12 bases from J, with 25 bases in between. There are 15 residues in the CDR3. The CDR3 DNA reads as TGTGCCAGTAGTCCCAGAAACTACAGGGACGAAAAACACACCTTC. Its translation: CASSPRNYRDEKHTF.

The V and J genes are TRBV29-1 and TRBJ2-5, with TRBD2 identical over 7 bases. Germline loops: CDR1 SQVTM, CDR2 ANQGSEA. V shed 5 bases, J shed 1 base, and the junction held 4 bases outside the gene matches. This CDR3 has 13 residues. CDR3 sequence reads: CSVRLAAQETQYF. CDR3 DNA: TGCAGCGTTAGGCTAGCGGCCCAAGAGACCCAGTACTTC.

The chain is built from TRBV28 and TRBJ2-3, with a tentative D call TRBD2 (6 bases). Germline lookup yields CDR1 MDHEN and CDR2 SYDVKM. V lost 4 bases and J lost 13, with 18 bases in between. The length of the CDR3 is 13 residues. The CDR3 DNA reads TGTGCCAGCAGTTCACAGGCCGAAAGGGAGGAGTATTTT. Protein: CASSSQAEREEYF.

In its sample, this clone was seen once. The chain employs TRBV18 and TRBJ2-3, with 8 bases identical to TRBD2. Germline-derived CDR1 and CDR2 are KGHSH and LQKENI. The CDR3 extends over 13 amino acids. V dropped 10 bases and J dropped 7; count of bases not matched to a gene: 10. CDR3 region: CATTERGLYTQYF. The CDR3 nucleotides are TGTGCCACTACGGAGCGGGGGCTATATACGCAGTATTTT.

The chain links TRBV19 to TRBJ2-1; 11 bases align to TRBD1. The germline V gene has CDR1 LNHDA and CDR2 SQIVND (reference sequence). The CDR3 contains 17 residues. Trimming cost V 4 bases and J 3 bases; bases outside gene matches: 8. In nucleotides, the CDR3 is TGTGCCAGTAGTAGGGAAACCGGGACAGGGGGCTACAATGAGCAGTTCTTC. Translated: CASSRETGTGGYNEQFF.

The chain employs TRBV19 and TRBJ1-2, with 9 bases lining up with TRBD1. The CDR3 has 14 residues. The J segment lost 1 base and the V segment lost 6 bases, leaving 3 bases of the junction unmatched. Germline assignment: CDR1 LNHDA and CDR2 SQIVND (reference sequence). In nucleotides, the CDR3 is TGTGCCAGTAGATGGACAGGGGTTAACTATGGCTACACCTTC. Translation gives CASRWTGVNYGYTF.